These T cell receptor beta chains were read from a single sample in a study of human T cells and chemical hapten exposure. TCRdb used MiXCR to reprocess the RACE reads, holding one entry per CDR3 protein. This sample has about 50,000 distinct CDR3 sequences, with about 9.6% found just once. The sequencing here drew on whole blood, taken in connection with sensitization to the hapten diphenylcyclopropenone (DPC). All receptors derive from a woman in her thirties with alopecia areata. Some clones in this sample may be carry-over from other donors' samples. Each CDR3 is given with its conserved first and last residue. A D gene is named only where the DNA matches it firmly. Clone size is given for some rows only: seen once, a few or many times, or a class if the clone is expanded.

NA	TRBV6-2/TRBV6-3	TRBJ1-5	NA	CASSYSSVNQPQHF	TGTGCCAGCAGTTACTCGTCAGTCAATCAGCCCCAGCATTTT
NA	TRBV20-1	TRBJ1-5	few	CSARPFSNQPQHF	TGCAGTGCTAGACCCTTCAGTAATCAGCCCCAGCATTTT
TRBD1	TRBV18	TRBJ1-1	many	CASSPETGVMNTEAFF	TGTGCCAGCTCACCGGAGACAGGGGTTATGAACACTGAAGCTTTCTTT
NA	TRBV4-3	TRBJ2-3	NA	CASSDGPSSTDTQYF	TGCGCCAGCAGCGACGGGCCCTCTAGCACAGATACGCAGTATTTT
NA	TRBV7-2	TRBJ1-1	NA	CASSLVPAGDTEAFF	TGTGCCAGCAGCTTAGTTCCGGCGGGGGACACTGAAGCTTTCTTT
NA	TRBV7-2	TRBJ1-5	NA	CASSLSSGSNQPQHF	TGTGCCAGCAGCTTAAGTTCAGGATCCAATCAGCCCCAGCATTTT
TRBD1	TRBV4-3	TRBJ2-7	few	CASSAAGTASYEQYF	TGCGCCAGCAGCGCGGCCGGGACAGCCTCCTACGAGCAGTACTTC
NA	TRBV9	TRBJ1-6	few	CASSPSRGGYESPLHF	TGTGCCAGCAGCCCTTCACGGGGGGGGTACGAATCACCCCTCCACTTT
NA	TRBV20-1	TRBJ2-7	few	CSARTGITYEQYF	TGCAGTGCTAGAACGGGTATTACCTACGAGCAGTACTTC
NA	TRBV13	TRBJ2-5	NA	CASKEYGRGKETQYF	TGTGCCAGCAAAGAATACGGGCGGGGAAAGGAGACCCAGTACTTC
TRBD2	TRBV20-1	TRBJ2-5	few	CSARARTSQETQYF	TGCAGTGCTAGAGCGCGGACTAGCCAAGAGACCCAGTACTTC
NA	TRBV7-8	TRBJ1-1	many	CASSLDTYTEAFF	TGTGCCAGCAGCCTGGACACTTACACTGAAGCTTTCTTT
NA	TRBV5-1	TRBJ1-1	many	CASSLSILGGSEAFF	TGCGCCAGCAGCTTGTCCATCCTCGGCGGGTCTGAAGCTTTCTTT
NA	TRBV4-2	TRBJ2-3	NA	CASSQVGGQDTQYF	TGTGCCAGCAGCCAAGTTGGGGGGCAAGATACGCAGTATTTT
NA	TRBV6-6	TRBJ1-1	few	CASRSHQRFTYTEAFF	TGTGCCAGCAGATCCCACCAGAGGTTTACCTACACTGAAGCTTTCTTT
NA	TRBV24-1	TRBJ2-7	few	CATSDLYEQYF	TGTGCCACCAGTGATTTGTACGAGCAGTACTTC
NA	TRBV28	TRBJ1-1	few	CASNIDDGNTEAFF	TGTGCCAGCAACATAGATGACGGGAACACTGAAGCTTTCTTT
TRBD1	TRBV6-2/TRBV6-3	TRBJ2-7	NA	CASSWQGVAYEQYF	TGTGCCAGCAGTTGGCAGGGGGTAGCTTACGAGCAGTACTTC
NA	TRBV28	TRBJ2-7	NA	CASSHDLGGEQYF	TGTGCCAGCAGTCACGACCTGGGGGGCGAGCAGTACTTC
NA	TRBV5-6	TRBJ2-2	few	CASSLSSRNTGELFF	TGTGCCAGCAGCTTATCCTCCAGGAACACCGGGGAGCTGTTTTTT
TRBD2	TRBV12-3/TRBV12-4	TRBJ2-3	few	CASSFRGGANFAQYF	TGTGCCAGCAGTTTCCGGGGGGGGGCAAATTTCGCGCAGTATTTT
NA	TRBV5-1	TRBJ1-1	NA	CASSPLAFGNTEAFF	TGCGCCAGCAGCCCACTGGCCTTCGGGAACACTGAAGCTTTCTTT
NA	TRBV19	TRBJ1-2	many	CASSIDPSGVRGYTF	TGTGCCAGTAGTATAGATCCTTCAGGGGTTCGAGGCTACACCTTC
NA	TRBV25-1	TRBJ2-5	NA	CASSDRHQETQYF	TGTGCCAGCAGTGATCGACACCAAGAGACCCAGTACTTC
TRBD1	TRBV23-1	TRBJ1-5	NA	CASSAHTGESNQPQHF	TGCGCCAGCAGCGCCCATACAGGGGAAAGCAATCAGCCCCAGCATTTT
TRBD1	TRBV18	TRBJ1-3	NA	CASSLVPQQGAGNTIYF	TGTGCCAGCTCACTGGTCCCCCAACAGGGGGCTGGAAACACCATATATTTT
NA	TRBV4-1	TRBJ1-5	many	CASSGEIHSNQPQHF	TGCGCCAGCAGCGGAGAAATACATAGCAATCAGCCCCAGCATTTT
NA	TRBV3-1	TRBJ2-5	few	CASSPGETQYF	TGTGCCAGCAGCCCCGGCGAGACCCAGTACTTC
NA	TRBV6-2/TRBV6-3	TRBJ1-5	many	CASSLESNQPQHF	TGTGCCAGCAGTTTAGAGAGCAATCAGCCCCAGCATTTT
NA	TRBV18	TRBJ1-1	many	CASQVQGNTEAFF	TGTGCCAGCCAAGTTCAGGGGAACACTGAAGCTTTCTTT
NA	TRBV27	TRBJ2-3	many	CASSLQNTDTQYF	TGTGCCAGCAGTCTACAGAACACAGATACGCAGTATTTT
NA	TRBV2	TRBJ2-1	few	CASSEGRWGEQFF	TGTGCCAGCAGTGAAGGCCGTTGGGGTGAGCAGTTCTTC
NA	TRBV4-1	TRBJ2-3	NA	CASSPHDMGLADTQYF	TGCGCCAGCAGCCCCCACGACATGGGGCTGGCAGATACGCAGTATTTT
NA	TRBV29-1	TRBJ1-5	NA	CSVQETRGQPQHF	TGCAGCGTCCAGGAGACCCGGGGACAGCCCCAGCATTTT
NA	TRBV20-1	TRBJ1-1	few	CSARAGGLNTEAFF	TGCAGTGCTAGAGCTGGGGGGCTGAACACTGAAGCTTTCTTT
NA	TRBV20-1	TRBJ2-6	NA	CSVPGSEANVLTF	TGCAGTGTCCCAGGGTCTGAGGCCAACGTCCTGACTTTC
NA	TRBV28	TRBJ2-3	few	CASSSVQGSTDTQYF	TGTGCCAGCAGTAGCGTGCAGGGCAGCACAGATACGCAGTATTTT
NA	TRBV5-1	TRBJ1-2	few	CASGGGAESGYTF	TGCGCCTCCGGGGGGGGCGCGGAATCTGGCTACACCTTC
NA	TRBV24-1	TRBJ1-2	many	CATSDFSYGYTF	TGTGCCACCAGTGATTTCTCTTATGGCTACACCTTC
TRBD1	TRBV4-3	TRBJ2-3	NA	CASSQDWTGGGTDTQYF	TGCGCCAGCAGCCAAGATTGGACAGGGGGTGGCACAGATACGCAGTATTTT
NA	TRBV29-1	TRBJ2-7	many	CSVESGQGEQYF	TGCAGCGTTGAATCGGGCCAGGGGGAGCAGTACTTC
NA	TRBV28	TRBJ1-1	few	CASKRGLAEAFF	TGTGCCAGCAAAAGGGGGTTGGCTGAAGCTTTCTTT